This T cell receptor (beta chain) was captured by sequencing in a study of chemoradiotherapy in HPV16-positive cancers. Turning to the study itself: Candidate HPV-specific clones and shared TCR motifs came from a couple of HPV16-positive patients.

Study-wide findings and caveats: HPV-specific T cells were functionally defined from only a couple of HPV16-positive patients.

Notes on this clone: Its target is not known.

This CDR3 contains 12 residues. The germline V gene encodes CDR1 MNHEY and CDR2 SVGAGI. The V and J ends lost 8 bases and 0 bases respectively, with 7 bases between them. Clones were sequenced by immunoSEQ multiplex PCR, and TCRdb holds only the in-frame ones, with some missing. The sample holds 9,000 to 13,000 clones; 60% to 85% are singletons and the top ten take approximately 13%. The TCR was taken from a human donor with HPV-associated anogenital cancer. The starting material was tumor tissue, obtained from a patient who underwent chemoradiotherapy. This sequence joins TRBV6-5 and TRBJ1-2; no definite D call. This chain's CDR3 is CASGGANYGYTF. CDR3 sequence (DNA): TGTGCCAGCGGCGGAGCTAACTATGGCTACACCTTC.